This TCR beta chain was documented in a study of T cell responses to AZD1222 COVID-19 vaccine. Overall study context: Second-dose groups at about 4 or about 12 weeks were pooled.

Regarding the study as a whole: Spike-specific TCR breadth and depth both grew after two AZD1222 doses.

Assay: immunoSEQ multiplex PCR; the TCRdb copy retains only in-frame clones and omits some. Among around 110,000 clones listed, almost 90% were seen once. Concerning this clone: Its antigen is not known.

The CDR3 length is 17 residues. Germline V gene data show CDR1 as SEHNR and CDR2 as FQNEAQ (reference sequence). V was shortened by 5 bases and J by 8 bases, with 25 bases between the two germline ends. The chain couples TRBV7-9 to TRBJ2-1, with D possibly called TRBD1 or TRBD2 (5 bases each). The sequence was collected from an adult in good health. The source was peripheral blood, collected on day 0 of AZD1222 vaccination. The CDR3 DNA follows: TGTGCCAGCAGCGCCACTTCCCGGGGCCTCCCCCTGGATGAGCAGTTCTTC. Protein: CASSATSRGLPLDEQFF.